This entry is about one TCR beta chain. Those patients who had chemo-refractory metastatic non-small-cell lung cancer were given focal radiation along with CTLA-4 blockade through ipilimumab. This specimen comes from a study of radiotherapy plus CTLA-4 blockade in lung cancer. The method was immunoSEQ multiplex PCR; TCRdb's version includes in-frame clones alone and lacks a portion of them. Among tens of thousands of clones listed, more than 75% were seen once. The CDR3 has 17 amino acids. From germline, CDR1 is MNHNS and CDR2 SASEGT. Deletions cut 2 bases from V and 0 bases from J, with 14 bases between.

The specimen comprised peripheral blood, sampled from a patient treated with radiotherapy plus ipilimumab. This chain joins TRBV6-1 and TRBJ2-1, with D possibly TRBD1 on 5 matching bases. This sequence originates from a human donor with non-small cell lung cancer that progressed on radiotherapy plus ipilimumab. CDR3 bases: TGTGCCAGCAGTGAATGGGGCAGGACGAGCTCCTACAATGAGCAGTTCTTC. Amino acids: CASSEWGRTSSYNEQFF.